The TCR beta chain under discussion was sequenced for a study of T cell responses to AZD1222 COVID-19 vaccine. Findings and limits, study-wide: The study identified only a handful of AZD1222 recipients as seropositive at baseline. Within unmutated variant regions lay the reported targets of nearly half of spike-specific TCRs.

This table comes from immunoSEQ multiplex PCR, and its TCRdb copy is limited to in-frame clones, with some not included. The sample carries about 140,000 clones, 92% recorded once. Worth noting for this clone: Its specificity is not known.

The CDR3 length is 13 residues. Germline V gives CDR1 SGHNT, CDR2 YENEEA. V lost 0 bases to trimming and J lost 7 bases, with 9 bases between them. This receptor was obtained from an adult in good health. The V gene is TRBV11-3, the J gene TRBJ1-1, with D possibly TRBD1 on 5 matching bases. The sample here was peripheral blood, taken on day 0 of AZD1222 vaccination. CDR3 nucleotides: TGTGCCAGCAGCTTAGATCAGGGTGGTGAAGCTTTCTTT. Its translation is CASSLDQGGEAFF.